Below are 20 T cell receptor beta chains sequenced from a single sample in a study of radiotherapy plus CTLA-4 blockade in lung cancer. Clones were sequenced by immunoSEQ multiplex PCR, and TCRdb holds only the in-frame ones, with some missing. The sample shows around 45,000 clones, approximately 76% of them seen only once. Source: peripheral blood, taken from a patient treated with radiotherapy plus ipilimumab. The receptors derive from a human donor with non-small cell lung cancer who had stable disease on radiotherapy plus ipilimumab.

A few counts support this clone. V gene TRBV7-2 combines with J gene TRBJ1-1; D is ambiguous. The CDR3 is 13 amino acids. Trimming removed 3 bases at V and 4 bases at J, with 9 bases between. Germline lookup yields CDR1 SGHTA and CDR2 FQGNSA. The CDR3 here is CASSFRAPTEAFF. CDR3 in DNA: TGTGCCAGCAGCTTTCGGGCGCCCACTGAAGCTTTCTTT.

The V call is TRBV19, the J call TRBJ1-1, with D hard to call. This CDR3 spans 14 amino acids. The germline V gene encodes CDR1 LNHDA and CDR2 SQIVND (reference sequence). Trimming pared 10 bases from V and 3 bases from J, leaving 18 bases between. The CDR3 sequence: CATSRLTRDTEAFF. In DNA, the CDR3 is TGTGCCACTAGCAGGCTAACCCGGGACACTGAAGCTTTCTTT.

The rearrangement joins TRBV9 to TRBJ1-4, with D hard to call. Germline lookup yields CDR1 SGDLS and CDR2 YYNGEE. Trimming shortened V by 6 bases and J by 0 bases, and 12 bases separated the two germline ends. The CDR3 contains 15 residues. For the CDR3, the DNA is TGTGCCAGCACCCGGTCGGTTGCAACTAATGAAAAACTGTTTTTT. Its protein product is CASTRSVATNEKLFF.

The DNA of the CDR3 is TGTGCCAGCAGCTCCGTCAGATATAGCAATCAGCCCCAGCATTTT. This sequence encodes CASSSVRYSNQPQHF. V and J are TRBV7-6 and TRBJ1-5; D unresolved. In germline, CDR1 is SGHVS, CDR2 FNYEAQ. The CDR3 totals 15 residues. Trimming cost V 4 bases and J 0 bases, with 10 bases left between them. Based on the CDR3 plus reference TRBV7-6 and TRBJ1-5, the full variable domain is GAGVSQSPRYKVTKRGQDVALRCDPISGHVSLYWYRQALGQGPEFLTYFNYEAQQDKSGLPNDRFSAERPEGSISTLTIQRTEQRDSAMYRCASSSVRYSNQPQHFGDGTRLSIL.

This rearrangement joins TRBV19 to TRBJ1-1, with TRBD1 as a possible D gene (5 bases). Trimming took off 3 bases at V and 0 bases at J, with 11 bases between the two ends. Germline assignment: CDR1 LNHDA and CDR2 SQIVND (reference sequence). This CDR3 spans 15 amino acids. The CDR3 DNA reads TGTGCCAGTAGTATGGGTCGGGGCATGAACACTGAAGCTTTCTTT. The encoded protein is CASSMGRGMNTEAFF.

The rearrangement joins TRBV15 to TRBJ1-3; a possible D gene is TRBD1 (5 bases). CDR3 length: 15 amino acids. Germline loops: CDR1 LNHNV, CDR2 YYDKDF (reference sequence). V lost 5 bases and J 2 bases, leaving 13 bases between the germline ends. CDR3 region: CATSLPGTPGNTIYF. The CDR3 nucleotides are TGTGCCACCAGCCTTCCCGGGACGCCTGGAAACACCATATATTTT.

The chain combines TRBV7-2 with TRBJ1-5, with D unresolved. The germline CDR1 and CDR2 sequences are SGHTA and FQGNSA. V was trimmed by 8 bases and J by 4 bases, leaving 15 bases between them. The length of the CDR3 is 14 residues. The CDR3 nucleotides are TGTGCCAGCCGCTCAACTTGGGAGAATCAGCCCCAGCATTTT. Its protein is CASRSTWENQPQHF.

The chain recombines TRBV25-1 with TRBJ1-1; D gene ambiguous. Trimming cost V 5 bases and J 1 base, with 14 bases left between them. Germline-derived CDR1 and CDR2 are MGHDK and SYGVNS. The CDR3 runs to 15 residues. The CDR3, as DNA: TGTGCCAGCAGTCCCAGAGCAGCTTCGAACACTGAAGCTTTCTTT. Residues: CASSPRAASNTEAFF.

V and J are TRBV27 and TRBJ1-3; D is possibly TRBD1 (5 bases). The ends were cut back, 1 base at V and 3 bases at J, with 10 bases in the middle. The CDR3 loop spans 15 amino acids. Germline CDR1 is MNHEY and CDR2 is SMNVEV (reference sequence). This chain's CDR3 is CASSLFRGGGNTIYF. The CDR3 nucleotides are TGTGCCAGCAGTTTATTCCGCGGGGGTGGAAACACCATATATTTT.

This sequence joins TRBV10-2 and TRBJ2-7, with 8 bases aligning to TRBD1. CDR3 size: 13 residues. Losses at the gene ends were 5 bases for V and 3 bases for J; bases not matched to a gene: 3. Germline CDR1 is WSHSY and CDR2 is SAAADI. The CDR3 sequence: CASSYGQGYEQYV. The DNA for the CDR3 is TGCGCCAGCAGTTACGGACAGGGCTACGAGCAGTACGTC.

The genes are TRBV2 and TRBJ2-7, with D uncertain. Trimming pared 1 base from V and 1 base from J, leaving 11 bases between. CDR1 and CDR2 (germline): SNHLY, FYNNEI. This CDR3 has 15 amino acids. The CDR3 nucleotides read TGTGCCAGCAGTGAAGTATCGGACCCTTCCTACGAGCAGTACTTC. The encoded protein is CASSEVSDPSYEQYF.

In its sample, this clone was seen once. The CDR3 region has the DNA TGCGCCAGCAGCTTGGACCAACATAGCACAGATACGCAGTATTTT. It encodes CASSLDQHSTDTQYF. The chain joins TRBV5-1 to TRBJ2-3; D is unresolved. Germline V gives CDR1 SGHRS, CDR2 YFSETQ. CDR3 size: 15 residues. V gave up 0 bases and J gave up 0 bases, with 8 bases separating them.

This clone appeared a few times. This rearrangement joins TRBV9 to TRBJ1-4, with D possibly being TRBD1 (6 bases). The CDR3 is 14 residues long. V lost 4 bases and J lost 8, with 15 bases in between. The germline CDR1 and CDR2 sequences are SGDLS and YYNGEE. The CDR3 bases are TGTGCCAGCAGCCCCGGTCGGGGGCAGGAAAAACTGTTTTTT. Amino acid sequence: CASSPGRGQEKLFF.

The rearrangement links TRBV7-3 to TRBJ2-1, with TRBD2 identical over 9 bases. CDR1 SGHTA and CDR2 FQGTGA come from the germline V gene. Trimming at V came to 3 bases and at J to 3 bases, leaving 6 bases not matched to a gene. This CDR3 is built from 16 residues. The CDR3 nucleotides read TGTGCCAGCAGCTTCCGCGGGGGGGCTCTCTACAATGAGCAGTTCTTC. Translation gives CASSFRGGALYNEQFF.

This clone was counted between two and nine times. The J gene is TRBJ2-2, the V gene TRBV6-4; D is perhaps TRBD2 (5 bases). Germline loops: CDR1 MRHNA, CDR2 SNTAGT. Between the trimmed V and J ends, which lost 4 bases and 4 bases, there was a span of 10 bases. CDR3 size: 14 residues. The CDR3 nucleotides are TGTGCCAGCAGTGTCGTCAGCGGCACCGGGGAGCTGTTTTTT. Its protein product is CASSVVSGTGELFF.

This CDR3 reads CASSDTQDEQYV. CDR3 DNA: TGTGCCAGCAGTGACACCCAGGACGAGCAGTACGTC. The rearrangement links TRBV2 to TRBJ2-7, with D uncertain. There are 12 residues in the CDR3. V lost 3 bases, J lost 5 bases, and 8 bases lay in between. CDR1 is SNHLY, CDR2 FYNNEI, per germline.

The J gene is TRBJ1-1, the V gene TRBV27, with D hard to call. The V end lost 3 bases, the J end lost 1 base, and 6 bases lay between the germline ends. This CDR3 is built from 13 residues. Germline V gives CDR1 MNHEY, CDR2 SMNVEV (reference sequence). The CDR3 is CASSFQQNTEAFF. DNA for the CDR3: TGTGCCAGCAGTTTTCAGCAGAACACTGAAGCTTTCTTT.

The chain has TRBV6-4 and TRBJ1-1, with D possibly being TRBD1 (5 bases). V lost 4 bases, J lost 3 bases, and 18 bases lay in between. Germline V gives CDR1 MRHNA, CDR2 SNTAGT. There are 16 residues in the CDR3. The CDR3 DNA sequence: TGTGCCAGCAGTGTGGGGGGAGGGGCAGGATACACTGAAGCTTTCTTT. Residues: CASSVGGGAGYTEAFF.

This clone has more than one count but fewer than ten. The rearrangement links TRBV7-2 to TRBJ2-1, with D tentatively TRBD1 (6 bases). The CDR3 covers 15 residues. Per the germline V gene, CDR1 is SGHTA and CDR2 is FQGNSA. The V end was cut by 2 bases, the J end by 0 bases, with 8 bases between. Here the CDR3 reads CASSLQTGSYNEQFF. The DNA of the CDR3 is TGTGCCAGCAGCTTACAGACAGGCTCCTACAATGAGCAGTTCTTC.

CDR3: CASERGLSSYNEQFF. The DNA for the CDR3 is TGTGCCAGCGAGCGGGGGCTGAGCTCCTACAATGAGCAGTTCTTC. The chain combines TRBV9 with TRBJ2-1, with 8 bases aligning to TRBD2. The CDR3 runs 15 residues. V lost 7 bases and J lost 0; bases outside the gene matches: 6. Germline CDR1 reads SGDLS; CDR2 reads YYNGEE.